These T cell receptor beta chains were read from a single sample in a study of regulatory T cells in long-lasting Graves disease. TCRdb reanalysed the multiplex PCR reads using MiXCR and keeps one entry per CDR3 protein. The sample lists more than 300,000 distinct CDR3 sequences, roughly 16% occurring once. These same records also appear under a second study, on T cells in Graves' hyperthyroidism and ophthalmopathy.

The sequencing used peripheral blood mononuclear cells (PBMCs), collected at new diagnosis, from a patient treated with antithyroid drugs. These receptors all come from a woman aged 18-29 years with Graves disease. The CDR3 runs from the conserved cysteine through the conserved F or W. The D gene is left open where the match is weak. The size of a clone is reported for some rows only, either as once, few or many, or as a class for expanded clones.

j_gene,abundance,d_gene,v_gene,CDR3aa,CDR3nt
TRBJ2-1,few,TRBD2,TRBV7-6,CASSPFAGGDNEQFF,TGTGCCAGCAGTCCTTTTGCGGGGGGGGACAATGAGCAGTTCTTC
TRBJ2-3,NA,TRBD2,TRBV6-5,CASSYSRGRADTQYF,TGTGCCAGCAGTTACTCGAGAGGGAGGGCAGATACGCAGTATTTT
TRBJ1-2,NA,NA,TRBV9,CASSPSTDHGYTF,TGTGCCAGCAGCCCCTCAACGGATCATGGCTACACCTTC
TRBJ2-5,few,NA,TRBV24-1,CATSVGGPQETQYF,TGTGCCACCAGTGTCGGGGGGCCCCAAGAGACCCAGTACTTC
TRBJ2-7,many,TRBD2,TRBV28,CASSNAGGVSYEQYF,TGTGCCAGCAGCAACGCGGGGGGGGTCAGCTACGAGCAGTACTTC
TRBJ2-1,many,TRBD1,TRBV19,CASSPRDRGLNEQFF,TGTGCCAGTAGTCCCCGGGACAGGGGGCTGAATGAGCAGTTCTTC
TRBJ2-4,many,TRBD2,TRBV27,CATWGTSGRNLAKNIQYF,TGTGCCACCTGGGGGACTAGCGGGAGGAACTTAGCCAAAAACATTCAGTACTTC
TRBJ2-3,many,NA,TRBV2,CASDRGRSTDTQYF,TGTGCCAGTGATCGCGGCCGGAGCACAGATACGCAGTATTTT
TRBJ2-7,few,NA,TRBV20-1,CSARIGGGADYEQYF,TGCAGTGCTAGAATCGGAGGGGGGGCCGACTACGAGCAGTACTTC
TRBJ1-2,many,TRBD1,TRBV6-2/TRBV6-3,CASGDRGIDGYTF,TGTGCCAGCGGTGACAGGGGGATTGATGGCTACACCTTC
TRBJ2-1,many,NA,TRBV12-3/TRBV12-4,CASSFFAGGMNEQFF,TGTGCCAGCAGTTTCTTCGCGGGCGGTATGAATGAGCAGTTCTTC
TRBJ2-5,NA,NA,TRBV19,CASSIPGETQYF,TGTGCCAGTAGTATCCCTGGGGAGACCCAGTACTTC
TRBJ2-1,few,TRBD1,TRBV7-9,CASSLRDRGGNEQFF,TGTGCCAGCAGCTTACGGGACAGGGGTGGCAATGAGCAGTTCTTC
TRBJ2-2,NA,TRBD2,TRBV7-9,CASSPEGLAGAGELFF,TGTGCCAGCAGCCCCGAGGGACTAGCGGGTGCCGGGGAGCTGTTTTTT
TRBJ2-5,many,TRBD2,TRBV6-1,CASSTTSGPRETQYF,TGTGCCAGCAGCACGACTAGCGGGCCTAGGGAGACCCAGTACTTC
TRBJ2-4,many,NA,TRBV6-2/TRBV6-3,CASSYGSVWAKNIQYF,TGTGCCAGCAGTTACGGGTCGGTCTGGGCCAAAAACATTCAGTACTTC
TRBJ2-3,many,TRBD1,TRBV5-1,CASSLRQGYTDTQYF,TGCGCCAGCAGCCTAAGACAGGGCTACACAGATACGCAGTATTTT
TRBJ1-1,many,NA,TRBV5-1,CASSPGTSRPEAFF,TGCGCCAGCAGCCCCGGGACATCGAGGCCTGAAGCTTTCTTT
TRBJ2-1,many,NA,TRBV5-1,CASSPGMGYNEQFF,TGCGCCAGCAGCCCGGGGATGGGATACAATGAGCAGTTCTTC
TRBJ1-5,NA,NA,TRBV6-1,CAGSKLDENNQPQHF,TGTGCCGGCAGTAAGCTAGACGAGAACAATCAGCCCCAGCATTTT
TRBJ2-1,NA,NA,TRBV19,CASSQVLEGGKDEQFF,TGTGCCAGTAGCCAAGTCCTAGAGGGGGGGAAAGATGAGCAGTTCTTC
TRBJ2-7,many,NA,TRBV7-3,CASSLNGYEQYF,TGTGCCAGCAGCTTAAACGGCTACGAGCAGTACTTC
TRBJ2-1,many,NA,TRBV6-1,CASKGSGREEQFF,TGTGCCAGCAAGGGTAGCGGAAGGGAGGAGCAGTTCTTC
TRBJ2-3,many,NA,TRBV2,CASRAGTSTDTQYF,TGTGCCAGCAGGGCGGGGACCAGCACAGATACGCAGTATTTT
TRBJ2-3,many,TRBD2,TRBV28,CASNPGGSTDTQYF,TGTGCCAGCAATCCGGGGGGAAGCACAGATACGCAGTATTTT
TRBJ1-5,many,NA,TRBV12-3/TRBV12-4,CASSLFGAHLSNQPQHF,TGTGCCAGCAGTTTGTTCGGTGCGCATCTTAGCAATCAGCCCCAGCATTTT
TRBJ2-3,many,TRBD1,TRBV28,CASIPKGGQGSTDTQYF,TGTGCCAGCATCCCGAAGGGGGGACAGGGCAGCACAGATACGCAGTATTTT
TRBJ1-1,many,NA,TRBV7-9,CASRRQVGAMNTEAFF,TGTGCCAGCAGGCGACAGGTCGGGGCTATGAACACTGAAGCTTTCTTT
TRBJ1-5,many,NA,TRBV7-8,CASTRWVGDSNQPQHF,TGTGCCAGCACCCGGTGGGTGGGGGATAGCAATCAGCCCCAGCATTTT
TRBJ2-1,few,NA,TRBV6-1,CASSEASAEGSNEQFF,TGTGCCAGCAGTGAAGCTTCAGCGGAAGGTTCGAATGAGCAGTTCTTC
TRBJ1-1,NA,NA,TRBV10-3,CPISGTAGATESFF,TGTCCCATCAGTGGAACAGCTGGGGCCACTGAATCTTTCTTT
TRBJ1-5,few,NA,TRBV7-9,CASSLDRAGPQHF,TGTGCCAGCAGCTTAGATCGTGCAGGCCCCCAGCATTTT
TRBJ2-1,few,NA,TRBV7-6,CASSLMAGRGTRYF,TGTGCCAGCAGCTTAATGGCAGGGCGAGGGACCCGGTACTTC
TRBJ2-5,many,NA,TRBV5-1,CASSLFFRETQYF,TGCGCCAGCAGCTTGTTCTTCCGAGAGACCCAGTACTTC
TRBJ1-5,many,NA,TRBV20-1,CSCSVGESQPQHF,TGCAGCTGCTCCGTCGGGGAGAGTCAGCCCCAGCATTTT
TRBJ2-2,NA,NA,TRBV6-1,CASSAIRSGELFF,TGTGCCAGCAGTGCCATAAGGTCCGGGGAGCTGTTTTTT
TRBJ2-2,NA,TRBD2,TRBV6-5,CASSYSGWAGDLGELFF,TGTGCCAGCAGTTACTCGGGATGGGCGGGAGACCTCGGGGAGCTGTTTTTT
TRBJ1-1,many,NA,TRBV30,CAWYEGYEAFF,TGTGCCTGGTACGAGGGGTACGAAGCTTTCTTT
TRBJ1-1,many,TRBD1,TRBV2,CASNRDSGAMNTEAFF,TGTGCCAGCAACCGGGACAGCGGAGCAATGAACACTGAAGCTTTCTTT
TRBJ2-7,many,NA,TRBV5-8,CASSLGQGVLEQYF,TGTGCCAGCAGCTTGGGGCAGGGCGTCCTCGAGCAGTACTTC
TRBJ2-7,many,TRBD1,TRBV28,CASSLMGQGALEQYF,TGTGCCAGCAGTTTGATGGGACAGGGGGCTCTCGAGCAGTACTTC
TRBJ2-1,few,TRBD2,TRBV30,CAWSVWSGAPSYNEQFF,TGTGCCTGGAGTGTATGGAGCGGGGCACCCTCCTACAATGAGCAGTTCTTC
TRBJ2-2,many,NA,TRBV6-1,CASSVTGGQPNTGELFF,TGTGCCAGCAGTGTAACCGGAGGACAGCCTAACACCGGGGAGCTGTTTTTT
TRBJ2-6,many,NA,TRBV6-2/TRBV6-3,CASSYPPAPRGANVLTF,TGTGCCAGCAGTTATCCGCCCGCCCCGCGGGGGGCCAACGTCCTGACTTTC
TRBJ1-2,NA,NA,TRBV11-2,CASSSILGNRRGYTF,TGTGCCAGCAGCTCAATACTAGGGAATCGCCGTGGCTACACCTTC
TRBJ2-3,few,NA,TRBV5-1,CASSPRAADTQYF,TGCGCCAGCAGCCCCCGGGCCGCAGATACGCAGTATTTT
TRBJ2-2,many,NA,TRBV4-2,CASSQDLGGGELFF,TGTGCCAGCAGCCAAGATCTGGGGGGCGGGGAGCTGTTTTTT
TRBJ1-1,NA,NA,TRBV19,CASSQIRGGEAFF,TGTGCCAGTAGTCAGATCCGGGGCGGTGAAGCTTTCTTT
TRBJ2-7,many,TRBD1,TRBV28,CASRPGQGSAYEQYF,TGTGCCAGCAGACCCGGACAGGGGAGCGCCTACGAGCAGTACTTC
TRBJ2-7,many,TRBD1,TRBV11-3,CASSLALGTGGSYEQYF,TGTGCCAGCAGCTTAGCACTCGGGACAGGGGGCTCCTACGAGCAGTACTTC
TRBJ2-3,many,NA,TRBV20-1,CSALSGLRAPDTQYF,TGCAGTGCTCTCTCCGGGCTCCGGGCGCCAGATACGCAGTATTTT
TRBJ2-5,many,TRBD2,TRBV3-1,CASSPLRGGETQYF,TGTGCCAGCAGCCCTCTGCGGGGGGGGGAGACCCAGTACTTC
TRBJ1-2,many,NA,TRBV11-2,CASSLDRTYGYTF,TGTGCCAGCAGCTTAGATCGAACGTATGGCTACACCTTC
TRBJ2-2,many,TRBD2,TRBV5-1,CASSLKLAANTGELFF,TGCGCCAGCAGCTTGAAACTAGCGGCAAACACCGGGGAGCTGTTTTTT
TRBJ1-2,many,NA,TRBV2,CASRPGEGYGYTF,TGTGCCAGCAGACCAGGGGAGGGATATGGCTACACCTTC